This T cell receptor beta chain was sequenced for a study of response to subunit inactivated influenza vaccine. V lost 5 bases, J lost 3 bases, and 11 bases lay in between. Germline CDR1 MNHNS, CDR2 SASEGT. The CDR3 runs 13 residues. General study results and limits: The authors suggested that few new T cells are recruited per seasonal influenza vaccination.

This clonotype came up many times. The antigen is not known. TCRdb reanalysed the RT-PCR reads using MiXCR and keeps one entry per CDR3 protein. The table includes about half a million distinct CDR3 sequences, 9.5% to 12% detected once. The source material was PBMCs from blood, sampled about 40 days after vaccination. This TCR was sampled from a man aged 50-60 years who received an inactivated influenza vaccine. This rearrangement joins TRBV6-1 to TRBJ2-7; no clear D gene. The CDR3: CASSLQPSYEQYF. The CDR3 coding sequence is TGTGCCAGCAGTCTGCAGCCTAGCTACGAGCAGTACTTC.